This entry concerns a single T cell receptor beta chain. What it binds is not known. The ends lost 2 bases at V and 4 bases at J; junction bases unmatched: 8. Germline CDR1 reads MGHRA; CDR2 reads YSYEKL. The CDR3 totals 16 residues. This entry belongs to a study of OX40 agonist ivuxolimab in advanced cancers. About the study: Patients' therapy was ivuxolimab, an antibody that acts as an agonist of OX40 (CD134).

The study's findings and limits: Circulating CD4+ and CD8+ T cells showed clonal expansion by week 6 at 0.1 to 3.0 mg/kg.

Libraries were prepared by immunoSEQ multiplex PCR; TCRdb keeps only in-frame clonotypes and omits some of them. In the table there are 70,000 to 100,000 clones, roughly 80% of which are singletons. The clonotype was recovered from an adult with an advanced solid tumor such as melanoma, head and neck, liver or kidney cancer. Sequenced here: CD4+ or CD8+ T cells sorted from blood, sampled in a trial of the OX40 agonist ivuxolimab. The rearrangement uses TRBV4-1 and TRBJ2-1, with 7 bases that match TRBD1. CDR3 sequence reads: CASSQSGRDSYNEQFF. CDR3 sequence (DNA): TGCGCCAGCAGCCAAAGTGGTCGGGACAGTTACAATGAGCAGTTCTTC.